A selection of T cell receptor beta chains follows, all from one sample in a study of OX40 agonist ivuxolimab in advanced cancers. Clones were read by immunoSEQ multiplex PCR, and TCRdb kept only the in-frame ones, dropping some. The table records 80,000 or so clones, over 85% of them present only once. This specimen consisted of CD4+ or CD8+ T cells sorted from blood, obtained in a trial of the OX40 agonist ivuxolimab. These receptors originate from an adult with an advanced solid tumor such as melanoma, head and neck, liver or kidney cancer. Both conserved end residues are part of each CDR3. D genes are given only for firm matches. Clone size is shown for a subset of rows, as once, few, many or a class of expanded clone.

NA	NA	TRBJ2-3	TRBV6-1	CASSPAGGGTDTQYF	TGTGCCAGCAGTCCTGCAGGGGGGGGGACAGATACGCAGTATTTT
NA	NA	TRBJ2-1	TRBV5-6	CASSSGVRVDNEQFF	TGTGCCAGCAGCTCCGGAGTGAGGGTAGACAATGAGCAGTTCTTC
NA	NA	TRBJ1-3	TRBV7-2	CASSPPDSSSGNTIYF	TGTGCCAGCAGCCCCCCGGACTCCTCCTCTGGAAACACCATATATTTT
TRBD2	NA	TRBJ2-7	TRBV30	CASGLAGVLVGQYF	TGTGCCTCAGGACTAGCGGGAGTCCTAGTTGGGCAGTACTTC
NA	NA	TRBJ1-5	TRBV25-1	CASSESGYNQPQHF	TGTGCCAGCAGTGAGTCGGGGTACAATCAGCCCCAGCATTTT
NA	once	TRBJ2-3	TRBV27	CASSLSGDIDTQYF	TGTGCCAGCAGTTTATCGGGGGACATCGATACGCAGTATTTT
TRBD1	NA	TRBJ2-7	TRBV11-2	CASSQAGTGVEQYF	TGTGCCAGCAGCCAGGCCGGGACAGGGGTCGAGCAGTACTTC
NA	NA	TRBJ2-2	TRBV4-2	CASSQAQTNTGELFF	TGTGCCAGCAGCCAAGCCCAGACGAACACCGGGGAGCTGTTTTTT
NA	few	TRBJ2-5	TRBV5-1	CASSLDEDSRAQYF	TGCGCCAGCAGCTTGGACGAAGATAGCCGGGCCCAGTACTTC
TRBD1	few	TRBJ1-2	TRBV6-5	CASKGAGAGYTF	TGTGCCAGCAAGGGGGCGGGGGCTGGCTACACCTTC
NA	NA	TRBJ2-7	TRBV6-5	CASRAAVEQYF	TGTGCCAGCAGGGCAGCCGTCGAGCAGTACTTC
TRBD2	NA	TRBJ2-1	TRBV11-2	CASSLGLLAGGRYNEQFF	TGTGCCAGCAGCTTAGGGCTTTTAGCGGGAGGCCGCTACAATGAGCAGTTCTTC
NA	few	TRBJ1-6	TRBV5-1	CASSLEWGASPLHF	TGCGCCAGCAGCTTGGAATGGGGGGCTTCACCCCTCCACTTT
NA	NA	TRBJ2-2	TRBV29-1	CSAIRLEVSTGELFF	TGCAGCGCCATTAGGCTAGAGGTATCCACCGGGGAGCTGTTTTTT
NA	NA	TRBJ1-2	TRBV9	CASLRGAYGYTF	TGTGCCAGCTTGCGAGGGGCCTATGGCTACACCTTC
TRBD2	NA	TRBJ2-3	TRBV28	CASTPREASTDTQYF	TGTGCCAGCACTCCCCGGGAGGCTAGCACAGATACGCAGTATTTT
TRBD1	few	TRBJ2-7	TRBV27	CASGRGTGGYEQYF	TGTGCCAGCGGACGAGGGACAGGGGGCTACGAGCAGTACTTC
NA	NA	TRBJ1-1	TRBV7-6	CASSVGLRTEAFF	TGTGCCAGCAGTGTCGGGCTGCGGACTGAAGCTTTCTTT
TRBD2	NA	TRBJ2-1	TRBV4-3	CASSQDVSGKVGYAEQFF	TGCGCCAGCAGCCAAGATGTAAGCGGGAAGGTCGGTTATGCTGAGCAGTTCTTC
NA	NA	TRBJ1-6	TRBV21-1	CASSKALTGTPFSPLHF	TGTGCCAGCAGCAAAGCGCTGACTGGGACACCATTTTCACCCCTCCACTTT
TRBD1	NA	TRBJ2-3	TRBV29-1	CSAKQGPTTTDTQYF	TGCAGCGCGAAACAGGGGCCAACTACCACAGATACGCAGTATTTT
TRBD2	NA	TRBJ2-7	TRBV27	CASSRDYSYEQYF	TGTGCCAGCAGTCGGGACTACTCCTACGAGCAGTACTTC
NA	NA	TRBJ1-1	TRBV6-1	CASINTGGTEAFF	TGTGCCAGCATCAACACTGGGGGGACTGAAGCTTTCTTT
TRBD1	NA	TRBJ2-4	TRBV7-2	CASSPLQMRGQGAKNIQYF	TGTGCCAGCAGCCCCCTACAAATGAGGGGGCAGGGGGCCAAAAACATTCAGTACTTC
NA	NA	TRBJ1-1	TRBV5-6	CASSSLKTDLNTEAFF	TGTGCCAGCAGCTCACTAAAGACGGATCTGAACACTGAAGCTTTCTTT
NA	NA	TRBJ2-3	TRBV4-3	CASSQEVGGPLFTDTQYF	TGCGCCAGCAGCCAAGAAGTCGGGGGGCCCCTATTCACAGATACGCAGTATTTT
NA	NA	TRBJ1-6	TRBV15	CATSSSATGRSGSPLHF	TGTGCCACCAGCAGTTCTGCGACAGGACGATCGGGCTCACCCCTCCACTTT
NA	NA	TRBJ2-7	TRBV4-2	CASSQDRVWEQYF	TGTGCCAGCAGCCAAGACAGGGTTTGGGAGCAGTACTTC
TRBD2	once	TRBJ2-2	TRBV5-1	CASVPIAGASGELFF	TGCGCCAGCGTCCCCATAGCGGGAGCTTCTGGGGAGCTGTTTTTT
NA	NA	TRBJ1-5	TRBV18	CASSPTGSQPQHF	TGTGCCAGCTCACCAACAGGGTCTCAGCCCCAGCATTTT
NA	NA	TRBJ1-1	TRBV5-5	CASSLEGWVGRGTEAFF	TGTGCCAGCAGCTTGGAGGGTTGGGTCGGGAGGGGCACTGAAGCTTTCTTT
NA	NA	TRBJ2-7	TRBV6-1	CASSEVLGPYEQYF	TGTGCCAGCAGTGAAGTGTTGGGCCCCTACGAGCAGTACTTC
TRBD2	NA	TRBJ2-7	TRBV5-1	CATRGGLGDYEQYF	TGCGCCACCCGGGGCGGACTAGGGGACTACGAGCAGTACTTC
TRBD1	once	TRBJ2-5	TRBV19	CASSTGTGVTQYF	TGTGCCAGTAGCACCGGGACAGGGGTCACCCAGTACTTC
NA	NA	TRBJ1-2	TRBV2	CASSERQGNYGYTF	TGTGCCAGCAGTGAGAGGCAGGGAAACTATGGCTACACCTTC
NA	NA	TRBJ2-5	TRBV7-2	CASSLALPGKETQYF	TGTGCCAGCAGCTTAGCGCTCCCCGGAAAAGAGACCCAGTACTTC
NA	NA	TRBJ2-7	TRBV5-8	CASSLASGPPSTYEQYF	TGTGCCAGCAGCTTGGCATCGGGCCCTCCTTCAACCTACGAGCAGTACTTC
NA	NA	TRBJ2-2	TRBV10-1	CASSDRLRGTGELFF	TGCGCCAGCAGTGACAGGCTAAGGGGCACCGGGGAGCTGTTTTTT
NA	NA	TRBJ2-1	TRBV5-4	CASSSRGTYNEQFF	TGTGCCAGCAGCTCTCGGGGGACCTACAATGAGCAGTTCTTC
NA	NA	TRBJ1-1	TRBV6-5	CASRGDRDEAFF	TGTGCCAGCAGAGGAGACCGGGACGAAGCTTTCTTT
NA	NA	TRBJ2-7	TRBV7-2	CASSLGGGVYEQYF	TGTGCCAGCAGCTTAGGAGGCGGGGTATACGAGCAGTACTTC
NA	NA	TRBJ1-2	TRBV14	CASSQDLFYGYTF	TGTGCCAGCAGCCAAGATCTTTTCTATGGCTACACCTTC
TRBD2	NA	TRBJ2-2	TRBV19	CATRTSANTGELFF	TGTGCCACCAGGACTAGCGCGAACACCGGGGAGCTGTTTTTT
TRBD1	NA	TRBJ2-5	TRBV29-1	CSAEGTEQETQYF	TGCAGCGCCGAAGGGACAGAACAAGAGACCCAGTACTTC
NA	once	TRBJ2-5	TRBV29-1	CSVDHRALQETQYF	TGCAGCGTCGATCACAGGGCCCTCCAAGAGACCCAGTACTTC
TRBD1	NA	TRBJ1-1	TRBV28	CASIPDRDGTEAFF	TGTGCCAGCATCCCGGACAGGGATGGCACTGAAGCTTTCTTT
NA	NA	TRBJ2-2	TRBV9	CASSVGTPNTGELFF	TGTGCCAGCAGCGTCGGGACACCCAACACCGGGGAGCTGTTTTTT
TRBD1	once	TRBJ2-1	TRBV7-2	CASSLEGAVSYNEQFF	TGTGCCAGCAGCTTAGAGGGGGCTGTGTCCTACAATGAGCAGTTCTTC
NA	NA	TRBJ1-6	TRBV19	CASADRPYNSPLHF	TGTGCCAGTGCCGACAGACCCTATAATTCACCCCTCCACTTT
NA	NA	TRBJ2-7	TRBV18	CASSPSTAGRYEQYF	TGTGCCAGCTCACCCTCGACGGCAGGGAGATACGAGCAGTACTTC
TRBD2	NA	TRBJ2-1	TRBV7-9	CASSSSGSNEQFF	TGTGCCAGCAGCTCTAGCGGGAGCAATGAGCAGTTCTTC
NA	NA	TRBJ1-2	TRBV6-8	CASSYLRTMGYTF	TGTGCCAGCAGTTACCTGAGGACCATGGGCTACACCTTC
TRBD1	NA	TRBJ1-2	TRBV19	CASTQDRGSIVDGYTF	TGTGCCAGTACCCAGGACAGGGGAAGTATAGTTGATGGCTACACCTTC
NA	NA	TRBJ1-4	TRBV2	CASLPGYTNEKLFF	TGTGCCAGCCTACCGGGTTACACTAATGAAAAACTGTTTTTT
NA	NA	TRBJ1-1	TRBV10-3	CAISVDSLNTEAFF	TGTGCCATCAGCGTGGACAGTTTGAACACTGAAGCTTTCTTT
TRBD1	NA	TRBJ2-2	TRBV9	CASSSGQGYNTGELFF	TGTGCCAGCAGCTCGGGACAGGGGTATAACACCGGGGAGCTGTTTTTT
TRBD2	NA	TRBJ2-7	TRBV28	CASSWGLAGNGEQYF	TGTGCCAGCAGTTGGGGGCTAGCGGGAAACGGAGAGCAGTACTTC
NA	NA	TRBJ2-7	TRBV27	CASSSLGLESYEQYF	TGTGCCAGCAGTTCCCTCGGACTGGAATCCTACGAGCAGTACTTC
NA	NA	TRBJ1-1	TRBV9	CASSVATENTEAFF	TGTGCCAGCAGCGTAGCTACAGAGAACACTGAAGCTTTCTTT